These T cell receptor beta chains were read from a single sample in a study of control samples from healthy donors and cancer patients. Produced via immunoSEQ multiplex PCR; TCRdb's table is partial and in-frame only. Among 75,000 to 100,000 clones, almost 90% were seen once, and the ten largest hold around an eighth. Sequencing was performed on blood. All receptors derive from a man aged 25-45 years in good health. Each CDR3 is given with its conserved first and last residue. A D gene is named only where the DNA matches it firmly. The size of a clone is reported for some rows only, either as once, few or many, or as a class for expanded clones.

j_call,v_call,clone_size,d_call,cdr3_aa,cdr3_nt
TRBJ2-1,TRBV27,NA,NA,CASSLYGFGQDNNEQFF,TGTGCCAGCAGTTTATATGGTTTTGGGCAGGACAACAATGAGCAGTTCTTC
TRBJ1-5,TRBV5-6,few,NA,CASSLRQALNQPQHF,TGTGCCAGCAGCTTGAGACAGGCGCTTAATCAGCCCCAGCATTTT
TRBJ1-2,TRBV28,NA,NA,CASSWAYGYTF,TGTGCCAGCAGTTGGGCCTATGGCTACACCTTC
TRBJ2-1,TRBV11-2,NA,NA,CASSPGFSGNEQFF,TGTGCCAGCAGCCCAGGGTTTTCGGGCAATGAGCAGTTCTTC
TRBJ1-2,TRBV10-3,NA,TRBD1,CAISEGQGIVGYTF,TGTGCCATCAGTGAGGGACAGGGAATAGTCGGCTACACCTTC
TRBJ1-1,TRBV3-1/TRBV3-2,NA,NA,CASSQDLTAWTEAFF,TGTGCCAGCAGCCAGGACTTGACCGCCTGGACTGAAGCTTTCTTT
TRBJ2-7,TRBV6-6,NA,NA,CASSYSSQGGSYEQYF,TGTGCCAGCAGTTATTCCTCCCAGGGGGGATCCTACGAGCAGTACTTC
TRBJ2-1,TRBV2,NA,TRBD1,CASSEVVTGQGEQFF,TGTGCCAGCAGTGAGGTGGTTACAGGACAGGGTGAGCAGTTCTTC
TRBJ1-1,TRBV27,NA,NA,CASKTGNTEAFF,TGTGCCAGCAAAACCGGGAACACTGAAGCTTTCTTT
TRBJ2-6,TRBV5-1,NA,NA,CASSLYPSTSGANVLTF,TGCGCCAGCAGCTTGTATCCGAGCACCTCTGGGGCCAACGTCCTGACTTTC
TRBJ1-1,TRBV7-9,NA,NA,CASSLTMQENTEAFF,TGTGCCAGCAGCTTAACTATGCAAGAGAACACTGAAGCTTTCTTT
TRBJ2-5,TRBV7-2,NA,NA,CASVASRQETQYF,TGTGCCAGCGTTGCGAGTAGGCAAGAGACCCAGTACTTC
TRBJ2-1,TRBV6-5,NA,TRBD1,CASCTGTAGYNEQFF,TGTGCCAGCTGCACCGGGACAGCAGGTTACAATGAGCAGTTCTTC
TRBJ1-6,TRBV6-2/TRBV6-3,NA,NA,CASSYAGLGAPLHF,TGTGCCAGCAGTTACGCCGGGCTAGGGGCCCCCCTCCACTTT
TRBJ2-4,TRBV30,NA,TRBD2,CAWSEGGAAKNIQYF,TGTGCCTGGAGTGAGGGAGGGGCGGCCAAAAACATTCAGTACTTC
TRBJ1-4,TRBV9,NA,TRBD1,CASSPPGTANEKLFF,TGTGCCAGCAGCCCTCCCGGGACAGCTAATGAAAAACTGTTTTTT
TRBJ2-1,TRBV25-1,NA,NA,CASSDRGTSYNEQFF,TGTGCCAGCAGTGACCGAGGAACCTCCTACAATGAGCAGTTCTTC
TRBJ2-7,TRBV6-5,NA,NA,CASSYSSTGRFYEQYF,TGTGCCAGCAGTTACTCGTCTACCGGGAGATTTTACGAGCAGTACTTC